This T cell receptor (beta chain) was documented in a study of human CD8 memory T cell subsets. The authors defined TPEX cells as CCR7+ PD-1+ TIGIT+ early memory CD8+ T cells carrying exhausted-like traits. This CDR3 has 15 amino acids. Germline V lookup: CDR1 SGDLS, CDR2 YYNGEE. The authors made TCR beta libraries using UMI-labeled 5' RACE. TCRdb reprocessed the 5' RACE reads; each CDR3 protein has one entry and no DNA is given. The sample has about 6,600 distinct CDR3 sequences; the top ten hold 20% to 25%. Material for sequencing was CD8+ T cells from PBMCs. The sequence derives from a human donor in good health. The genes are TRBV9 and TRBJ2-7; with no DNA, the TCRdb D assignment of TRBD2 cannot be verified. CDR3 protein: CASSGGASGRVEQYF.